This T cell receptor beta chain was sequenced in a study of cytomegalovirus exposure and HLA in healthy donors. This clone was seen just once. The same CDR3 is also encoded by other DNA sequences in this sample. PCR involved 60 Vbeta and 13 Jbeta primers. Profiling relied on immunoSEQ multiplex PCR, and the TCRdb table lists in-frame clones only, not all of them. The table has some 74,000 clones, around 80% seen once. V gave up 2 bases and J gave up 0 bases, with 19 bases separating them. CDR3 length equals 18 residues. Looked up from germline, CDR1 is SEHNR and CDR2 is FQNEAQ (reference sequence). The specimen was PBMCs. The clonotype comes from a male donor in good health and CMV-seronegative. The chain combines TRBV7-9 with TRBJ2-5; a possible D gene is TRBD2 (5 bases). The CDR3 DNA reads as TGTGCCAGCAGCTTACAGGCGGGTCTAACCGCCAACCAAGAGACCCAGTACTTC. This codes for CASSLQAGLTANQETQYF.